A selection of T cell receptor beta chains follows, all from one sample in a study of blood T cell repertoires in COVID-19. Assay: immunoSEQ multiplex PCR; the TCRdb copy retains only in-frame clones and omits some. This sample has fewer than 300,000 clones, with approximately 91% found just once. Sequencing used peripheral blood. The source of these receptors is a man aged 18 to 30 with active or convalescent COVID-19. Each CDR3 is given with its conserved first and last residue. Each record gives: clone size, D gene, V gene, J gene, CDR3 protein, CDR3 DNA. The D gene is left open where the match is weak. Where a row states a size, it is once, few, many or the class of an expanded clone; other rows omit it.

clone size: -; D gene: -; V gene: TRBV5-1; J gene: TRBJ1-1; CDR3 protein: CASRSTEQQAFF; CDR3 DNA: TGCGCCAGCAGATCGACAGAGCAACAAGCTTTCTTT
clone size: -; D gene: -; V gene: TRBV9; J gene: TRBJ1-1; CDR3 protein: CASSVRATATEAFF; CDR3 DNA: TGTGCCAGCAGCGTACGAGCGACAGCCACTGAAGCTTTCTTT
clone size: -; D gene: TRBD2; V gene: TRBV3-1/TRBV3-2; J gene: TRBJ2-3; CDR3 protein: CASSRTSGAITDTQYF; CDR3 DNA: TGTGCCAGCAGCCGGACTAGCGGGGCCATCACAGATACGCAGTATTTT
clone size: few; D gene: -; V gene: TRBV5-1; J gene: TRBJ1-1; CDR3 protein: CASSKTIPAEAFF; CDR3 DNA: TGCGCCAGCAGCAAGACTATTCCCGCTGAAGCTTTCTTT
clone size: -; D gene: -; V gene: TRBV13; J gene: TRBJ2-1; CDR3 protein: CASSLGLRDGLFDNEQFF; CDR3 DNA: TGTGCCAGCAGCTTAGGCCTGCGGGACGGACTATTTGACAATGAGCAGTTCTTC
clone size: -; D gene: TRBD2; V gene: TRBV4-3; J gene: TRBJ2-1; CDR3 protein: CASSQDDGLAYNEQFF; CDR3 DNA: TGCGCCAGCAGCCAAGATGACGGACTAGCGTACAATGAGCAGTTCTTC
clone size: -; D gene: -; V gene: TRBV3-1/TRBV3-2; J gene: TRBJ2-3; CDR3 protein: CASGPQPGDTQYF; CDR3 DNA: TGTGCCAGCGGTCCCCAACCGGGGGATACGCAGTATTTT
clone size: -; D gene: -; V gene: TRBV5-1; J gene: TRBJ1-3; CDR3 protein: CASSLGTVSGNTIYF; CDR3 DNA: TGCGCCAGCAGCTTGGGGACAGTATCTGGAAACACCATATATTTT
clone size: -; D gene: -; V gene: TRBV2; J gene: TRBJ1-1; CDR3 protein: CARLARTGEAFF; CDR3 DNA: TGTGCCAGATTAGCCCGAACGGGTGAAGCTTTCTTT
clone size: few; D gene: -; V gene: TRBV2; J gene: TRBJ2-7; CDR3 protein: CASSDRAQYEQYF; CDR3 DNA: TGTGCCAGCAGTGACAGGGCCCAATACGAGCAGTACTTC
clone size: once; D gene: TRBD2; V gene: TRBV10-2; J gene: TRBJ2-1; CDR3 protein: CASSGVRRGGPDEQFF; CDR3 DNA: TGCGCCAGCAGTGGGGTCCGGCGGGGGGGCCCGGATGAGCAGTTCTTC
clone size: -; D gene: -; V gene: TRBV27; J gene: TRBJ1-1; CDR3 protein: CASSGPSEAFF; CDR3 DNA: TGTGCCAGCAGCGGTCCGAGTGAAGCTTTCTTT
clone size: -; D gene: -; V gene: TRBV7-8; J gene: TRBJ2-1; CDR3 protein: CASSLFGVDEQFF; CDR3 DNA: TGTGCCAGCAGCTTATTCGGGGTCGATGAGCAGTTCTTC
clone size: -; D gene: TRBD1; V gene: TRBV5-4; J gene: TRBJ1-3; CDR3 protein: CASSYGQGGSGNTIYF; CDR3 DNA: TGTGCCAGCAGCTATGGACAGGGCGGCTCTGGAAACACCATATATTTT
clone size: once; D gene: -; V gene: TRBV29-1; J gene: TRBJ1-2; CDR3 protein: CSVEDRVNYGYTF; CDR3 DNA: TGCAGCGTTGAAGACAGGGTTAACTATGGCTACACCTTC
clone size: -; D gene: TRBD1; V gene: TRBV7-9; J gene: TRBJ1-2; CDR3 protein: CASSLPEGQPLRKDGYTF; CDR3 DNA: TGTGCCAGCAGCTTACCAGAGGGACAGCCTCTCCGAAAGGATGGCTACACCTTC
clone size: -; D gene: -; V gene: TRBV7-9; J gene: TRBJ2-7; CDR3 protein: CASSFPQPGSYEQYF; CDR3 DNA: TGTGCCAGCAGCTTCCCACAGCCCGGCTCCTACGAGCAGTACTTC
clone size: -; D gene: -; V gene: TRBV7-6; J gene: TRBJ2-6; CDR3 protein: CASSFLIVGSGANVLTF; CDR3 DNA: TGTGCCAGCAGCTTTCTCATCGTCGGCTCTGGGGCCAACGTCCTGACTTTC
clone size: few; D gene: TRBD1; V gene: TRBV5-1; J gene: TRBJ2-5; CDR3 protein: CASRATGQETQYF; CDR3 DNA: TGCGCCAGCAGAGCGACAGGGCAAGAGACCCAGTACTTC
clone size: -; D gene: TRBD2; V gene: TRBV5-1; J gene: TRBJ2-7; CDR3 protein: CASSVTSGGASVYEQYF; CDR3 DNA: TGCGCCAGCAGCGTAACTAGCGGGGGGGCCTCTGTCTACGAGCAGTACTTC
clone size: -; D gene: -; V gene: TRBV5-4; J gene: TRBJ1-4; CDR3 protein: CASSLETHEKLFF; CDR3 DNA: TGTGCCAGCAGCTTGGAAACACATGAAAAACTGTTTTTT
clone size: -; D gene: -; V gene: TRBV4-1; J gene: TRBJ1-3; CDR3 protein: CASSQLDMGLLSGNTIYF; CDR3 DNA: TGCGCCAGCAGCCAATTAGATATGGGACTTCTCTCTGGAAACACCATATATTTT
clone size: -; D gene: TRBD2; V gene: TRBV7-6; J gene: TRBJ2-1; CDR3 protein: CASSPGLAGGVYGEQFF; CDR3 DNA: TGTGCCAGCAGCCCGGGACTAGCGGGGGGGGTATACGGTGAGCAGTTCTTC
clone size: -; D gene: -; V gene: TRBV15; J gene: TRBJ1-6; CDR3 protein: CALHGRQRNSPLHF; CDR3 DNA: TGTGCCCTCCACGGGCGGCAGCGGAATTCACCCCTCCACTTT
clone size: -; D gene: -; V gene: TRBV29-1; J gene: TRBJ1-1; CDR3 protein: CSVGKGDTEAFF; CDR3 DNA: TGCAGCGTTGGAAAGGGGGACACTGAAGCTTTCTTT
clone size: -; D gene: TRBD1; V gene: TRBV5-1; J gene: TRBJ1-5; CDR3 protein: CASSPGTGNYNQPQHF; CDR3 DNA: TGCGCCAGCAGCCCCGGGACAGGGAACTACAATCAGCCCCAGCATTTT
clone size: -; D gene: -; V gene: TRBV7-9; J gene: TRBJ1-4; CDR3 protein: CASSAGGYATNEKLFF; CDR3 DNA: TGTGCCAGCAGCGCGGGGGGTTACGCAACTAATGAAAAACTGTTTTTT
clone size: -; D gene: TRBD2; V gene: TRBV6-4; J gene: TRBJ2-3; CDR3 protein: CASSAGGTSGVTDTQYF; CDR3 DNA: TGTGCCAGCAGTGCCGGTGGTACTAGCGGAGTCACAGATACGCAGTATTTT
clone size: -; D gene: -; V gene: TRBV18; J gene: TRBJ1-1; CDR3 protein: CASSPGGHTEAFF; CDR3 DNA: TGTGCCAGCTCACCTGGGGGCCACACTGAAGCTTTCTTT
clone size: -; D gene: TRBD1; V gene: TRBV11-2; J gene: TRBJ1-5; CDR3 protein: CASSLGTGGQPQHF; CDR3 DNA: TGTGCCAGCAGCTTAGGAACAGGGGGTCAGCCCCAGCATTTT
clone size: -; D gene: -; V gene: TRBV12-3/TRBV12-4; J gene: TRBJ2-7; CDR3 protein: CASSLRLAYEQYF; CDR3 DNA: TGTGCCAGCAGTTTAAGGCTAGCCTACGAGCAGTACTTC
clone size: -; D gene: -; V gene: TRBV9; J gene: TRBJ1-6; CDR3 protein: CASSLSGDNSPLHF; CDR3 DNA: TGTGCCAGCAGTCTGTCAGGGGATAATTCACCCCTCCACTTT
clone size: -; D gene: -; V gene: TRBV9; J gene: TRBJ1-1; CDR3 protein: CASSVGPDNEAFF; CDR3 DNA: TGTGCCAGCAGCGTAGGGCCAGACAATGAAGCTTTCTTT
clone size: -; D gene: -; V gene: TRBV13; J gene: TRBJ2-7; CDR3 protein: CASSLGRDFNSEQYF; CDR3 DNA: TGTGCCAGCAGCTTAGGGAGGGACTTCAACTCCGAGCAGTACTTC
clone size: -; D gene: TRBD2; V gene: TRBV2; J gene: TRBJ2-1; CDR3 protein: CASSLAGGSSYNEQFF; CDR3 DNA: TGTGCCAGCAGTCTAGCGGGGGGGAGCTCCTACAATGAGCAGTTCTTC
clone size: -; D gene: TRBD1; V gene: TRBV2; J gene: TRBJ2-2; CDR3 protein: CASSLRTGGTGELFF; CDR3 DNA: TGTGCCAGCAGCCTTCGGACAGGGGGCACCGGGGAGCTGTTTTTT
clone size: -; D gene: TRBD2; V gene: TRBV7-9; J gene: TRBJ2-5; CDR3 protein: CASSRETSGYQETQYF; CDR3 DNA: TGTGCCAGCAGCAGGGAGACTAGCGGCTACCAAGAGACCCAGTACTTC
clone size: -; D gene: TRBD1; V gene: TRBV5-4; J gene: TRBJ1-5; CDR3 protein: CASSEGQGAGQPQHF; CDR3 DNA: TGTGCCAGCAGCGAGGGACAGGGGGCAGGGCAGCCCCAGCATTTT
clone size: -; D gene: -; V gene: TRBV2; J gene: TRBJ2-1; CDR3 protein: CASSEYSGSGNEQFF; CDR3 DNA: TGTGCCAGCAGTGAGTACAGTGGTAGTGGCAATGAGCAGTTCTTC
clone size: -; D gene: TRBD1; V gene: TRBV6-6; J gene: TRBJ1-5; CDR3 protein: CASSYGQGPREPQHF; CDR3 DNA: TGTGCCAGCAGTTACGGACAGGGGCCCCGAGAGCCCCAGCATTTT
clone size: -; D gene: TRBD1; V gene: TRBV7-3; J gene: TRBJ1-1; CDR3 protein: CASSLTRRVGTGQGRTEAFF; CDR3 DNA: TGTGCCAGCAGCCTGACTAGACGCGTAGGGACCGGACAGGGGAGAACTGAAGCTTTCTTT
clone size: -; D gene: TRBD1; V gene: TRBV6-1; J gene: TRBJ2-3; CDR3 protein: CASSEWGGQGRTDTQYF; CDR3 DNA: TGTGCCAGCAGTGAATGGGGTGGACAGGGCCGCACAGATACGCAGTATTTT
clone size: -; D gene: -; V gene: TRBV19; J gene: TRBJ1-3; CDR3 protein: CASSTQGSRNTIYF; CDR3 DNA: TGTGCCAGTAGTACACAGGGCTCACGTAACACCATATATTTT
clone size: -; D gene: -; V gene: TRBV13; J gene: TRBJ1-2; CDR3 protein: CASSPGQSNYGYTF; CDR3 DNA: TGTGCCAGCAGCCCCGGACAGTCTAACTATGGCTACACCTTC
clone size: -; D gene: -; V gene: TRBV18; J gene: TRBJ1-5; CDR3 protein: CASSPTGNQPQHF; CDR3 DNA: TGTGCCAGCTCACCGACAGGCAATCAGCCCCAGCATTTT
clone size: -; D gene: -; V gene: TRBV3-1/TRBV3-2; J gene: TRBJ1-1; CDR3 protein: CASSLRTGNTEAFF; CDR3 DNA: TGTGCCAGCAGCCTAAGAACAGGGAACACTGAAGCTTTCTTT
clone size: -; D gene: TRBD1; V gene: TRBV12-3/TRBV12-4; J gene: TRBJ2-7; CDR3 protein: CASSYRGYEQYF; CDR3 DNA: TGTGCCAGCAGCTACAGGGGCTACGAGCAGTACTTC
clone size: -; D gene: TRBD1; V gene: TRBV6-6; J gene: TRBJ2-4; CDR3 protein: CASSDRQGASKNIQYF; CDR3 DNA: TGTGCCAGCAGCGATAGACAGGGGGCTTCCAAAAACATTCAGTACTTC
clone size: -; D gene: TRBD1; V gene: TRBV2; J gene: TRBJ1-5; CDR3 protein: CASRQGNSNQPQHF; CDR3 DNA: TGTGCCAGTCGACAGGGAAATAGCAATCAGCCCCAGCATTTT
clone size: -; D gene: TRBD2; V gene: TRBV7-9; J gene: TRBJ2-1; CDR3 protein: CASSPGGTSGGAYNEQFF; CDR3 DNA: TGTGCCAGCAGTCCCGGGGGGACTAGCGGGGGGGCCTACAATGAGCAGTTCTTC
clone size: -; D gene: TRBD2; V gene: TRBV4-3; J gene: TRBJ2-1; CDR3 protein: CASSQEIGGGYNEQFF; CDR3 DNA: TGCGCCAGCAGCCAAGAGATCGGGGGGGGGTACAATGAGCAGTTCTTC
clone size: -; D gene: TRBD1; V gene: TRBV10-2; J gene: TRBJ1-1; CDR3 protein: CASSEEGAYEAFF; CDR3 DNA: TGCGCCAGCAGTGAGGAGGGGGCGTACGAAGCTTTCTTT
clone size: -; D gene: TRBD1; V gene: TRBV5-1; J gene: TRBJ1-1; CDR3 protein: CASSSLRGDRGQNTEAFF; CDR3 DNA: TGCGCCAGCAGCTCCTTGCGTGGGGACAGGGGCCAAAACACTGAAGCTTTCTTT
clone size: -; D gene: -; V gene: TRBV7-8; J gene: TRBJ2-7; CDR3 protein: CASSPRGGGLYEQYF; CDR3 DNA: TGTGCCAGCAGCCCCCGAGGGGGGGGCCTCTACGAGCAGTACTTC
clone size: -; D gene: -; V gene: TRBV4-3; J gene: TRBJ1-5; CDR3 protein: CASSQDIGVQPQHF; CDR3 DNA: TGCGCCAGCAGCCAAGATATAGGGGTGCAGCCCCAGCATTTT
clone size: -; D gene: -; V gene: TRBV3-1/TRBV3-2; J gene: TRBJ1-2; CDR3 protein: CASSDGINDGYTF; CDR3 DNA: TGTGCCAGCAGCGACGGGATAAACGATGGCTACACCTTC
clone size: once; D gene: -; V gene: TRBV11-2; J gene: TRBJ2-1; CDR3 protein: CASTKMRGSGSSYNEQFF; CDR3 DNA: TGTGCCAGCACCAAGATGAGGGGTAGCGGATCCTCCTACAATGAGCAGTTCTTC
clone size: -; D gene: TRBD1; V gene: TRBV19; J gene: TRBJ1-5; CDR3 protein: CASTYKRTGYQPQHF; CDR3 DNA: TGTGCCAGTACCTATAAGAGGACAGGGTATCAGCCCCAGCATTTT
clone size: once; D gene: TRBD1; V gene: TRBV5-3; J gene: TRBJ1-5; CDR3 protein: CARSLRGPGGYSNQPQHF; CDR3 DNA: TGTGCCAGAAGCTTGAGGGGACCAGGGGGATATAGCAATCAGCCCCAGCATTTT